These 16 T cell receptor beta chains share one sample of origin, sequenced in a study of blood T cell repertoires in COVID-19. Repertoires were generated with immunoSEQ multiplex PCR, while TCRdb's copy carries only in-frame clones and drops some. Of around 93,000 clones in the sample, 80% to 90% are singletons; the top ten hold 15% to 19%. Sequencing was carried out using peripheral blood. The receptors here all came from a human donor in a cohort sampled during active COVID-19.

The rearrangement links TRBV5-8 to TRBJ1-4; 8 nucleotides align to TRBD1. CDR1 is SGHTS and CDR2 is YDEGEE in the germline V gene. Trimming took 5 bases from V and 2 from J; bases not matched to a gene: 8. CDR3 length: 16 amino acids. In DNA form, the CDR3 reads TGTGCCAGCAGAAAGACAGGGGCTGATACTAATGAAAAACTGTTTTTT. It yields the protein CASRKTGADTNEKLFF.

This clone was detected only a few times. The same CDR3 also results from other DNA sequences found in this sample. The CDR3 DNA follows: TGCAGCGTTGAAGGACAGATGAACACTGAAGCTTTCTTT. Translating it yields CSVEGQMNTEAFF. V and J are TRBV29-1 and TRBJ1-1; possible D gene TRBD1, 5 bases. Germline-derived CDR1 and CDR2 are SQVTM and ANQGSEA. The V end lost 1 base, the J end lost 0 bases, and 6 bases lay between the germline ends. This CDR3 region has 13 residues.

The chain employs TRBV6-5 and TRBJ1-2; TRBD1 might be the D (5 bases). This CDR3 comprises 12 residues. CDR1 is MNHEY, CDR2 SVGAGI, per germline. Deletions cut 10 bases from V and 1 base from J, with 10 bases between. DNA of the CDR3: TGTGCCACTTTTAGGGGTAACTATGGCTACACCTTC. This codes for CATFRGNYGYTF.

On this clone: A junction end diverges from the germline sequence, so it may reflect a read error. CDR3 sequence (DNA): TGCAGTTCTAGTGGACTTGGACAGAGCACAGATACGCAGTATTTT. This translates into CSSSGLGQSTDTQYF. This sequence joins TRBV20-1 and TRBJ2-3, with a weak D call TRBD1 (6 bases). The CDR3 spans 15 residues. Germline V gene lookup returns CDR1 DFQATT and CDR2 SNEGSKA (reference sequence).

Here the CDR3 reads CASSLGGRGYGYTF. As DNA, the CDR3 is TGTGCCAGCAGCTTAGGAGGGCGAGGCTATGGCTACACCTTC. This chain links TRBV7-9 with TRBJ1-2; D is ambiguous. V gave up 1 base and J gave up 4 bases, with 10 bases separating them. CDR1 is SEHNR, CDR2 FQNEAQ, per germline (reference sequence). This CDR3 is built from 14 residues.

The V gene is TRBV7-2, the J gene TRBJ2-3, with 7 bases fitting TRBD2. CDR1 is SGHTA, CDR2 FQGNSA, per germline. CDR3 size: 16 residues. J gave up 4 bases and V 5 bases, and 12 bases lay outside the gene matches. The CDR3 DNA is TGTGCCAGCAGCGAGTACGGTATAGCGGGCTCAGATACGCAGTATTTT. Protein product: CASSEYGIAGSDTQYF.

This clone showed up just a few times. One junction end disagrees with the germline gene, perhaps due to a read error. The chain uses TRBV6-1 and TRBJ2-7; D gene uncertain. Looked up from germline, CDR1 is MNHNS and CDR2 is SASEGT. This CDR3 comprises 12 residues. CDR3 in amino acids: CASSEAGWQDDF. CDR3 DNA: TGTGCCAGCAGTGAAGCGGGCTGGCAGGATGACTTC.

The chain has TRBV7-2 and TRBJ2-1; 7 positions agree with TRBD2. The V gene's germline CDR1 is SGHTA and CDR2 FQGNSA. V was clipped by 3 bases and J by 5 bases; unmatched bases: 7. The CDR3 totals 15 residues. DNA for the CDR3: TGTGCCAGCAGCTTCGTGTGGGAGGGCCACAATGAGCAGTTCTTC. Translating gives CASSFVWEGHNEQFF.

This chain links TRBV27 with TRBJ1-2, with D perhaps matching TRBD1 (5 bases). Germline CDR1 and CDR2: MNHEY and SMNVEV (reference sequence). The CDR3 sequence is 12 residues long. The ends were cut back, 6 bases at V and 6 bases at J, with 11 bases in the middle. The CDR3 loop reads CASSERGNGYTF. CDR3 bases: TGTGCCAGCAGCGAACGGGGGAATGGCTACACCTTC.

V is TRBV15 and J is TRBJ2-1, with 8 bases fitting TRBD1. Germline V gene lookup returns CDR1 LNHNV and CDR2 YYDKDF (reference sequence). V shed 4 bases and J 3 bases; nucleotides not matched to a gene: 5. The CDR3 contains 15 residues. CDR3 sequence: CATSNLGQGYNEQFF. CDR3 coding DNA: TGTGCCACCAGCAACCTTGGACAGGGCTACAATGAGCAGTTCTTC.

V gene TRBV11-3 combines with J gene TRBJ2-2; 11 positions agree with TRBD1. The V gene end was trimmed by 1 base and the J gene end by 6 bases; junction bases not matched to a gene: 7. CDR1 SGHNT and CDR2 YENEEA come from the germline V gene. This CDR3 is 17 amino acids long. CDR3 sequence: CASSLGPGQGGSGELFF. CDR3 nucleotides: TGTGCCAGCAGCTTAGGACCGGGACAGGGGGGTTCCGGGGAGCTGTTTTTT.

The chain couples TRBV3-1 (or the pseudogene TRBV3-2) to TRBJ2-7; 8 bases match TRBD1. Germline-derived CDR1 and CDR2 are LGHDT and YNNKEL (reference sequence). V was clipped by 0 bases and J by 7 bases; unmatched bases: 2. The CDR3 has 13 amino acids. The CDR3 region is CASSQDDRGEQYF. In nucleotides, the CDR3 is TGTGCCAGCAGCCAAGACGACAGGGGTGAGCAGTACTTC.

The V and J genes are TRBV2 and TRBJ2-3; the match to TRBD1 covers 9 bases. This CDR3 contains 16 residues. Germline trimming cut 3 bases from V and 2 bases from J; bases unmatched to any gene: 6. In germline, CDR1 is SNHLY, CDR2 FYNNEI. Written as DNA, the CDR3 is TGTGCCAGCAGTGATAGGGGACAGGGACCCACAGATACGCAGTATTTT. It specifies CASSDRGQGPTDTQYF.

The rearrangement joins TRBV5-1 to TRBJ2-2; tentative D call: TRBD2 (6 bases). V lost 4 bases, J lost 5 bases, and 12 bases lay in between. The germline gives CDR1 SGHRS, CDR2 YFSETQ. The CDR3 runs to 14 residues. CDR3 in amino acids: CASSRGGGTGELFF. The CDR3 DNA follows: TGCGCCAGCAGCCGAGGTGGAGGGACCGGGGAGCTGTTTTTT. Full variable domain (remainder filled in from reference TRBV5-1 and TRBJ2-2): KAGVTQTPRYLIKTRGQQVTLSCSPISGHRSVSWYQQTPGQGLQFLFEYFSETQRNKGNFPGRFSGRQFSNSRSEMNVSTLELGDSALYLCASSRGGGTGELFFGEGSRLTVL.

The chain joins TRBV5-1 to TRBJ1-1, with D possibly being TRBD1 (5 bases). Germline assignment: CDR1 SGHRS and CDR2 YFSETQ. The CDR3 covers 16 residues. Trimming removed 2 bases at V and 1 base at J, with 15 bases between. The CDR3 loop reads CASSFDAGHTNTEAFF. CDR3 sequence (DNA): TGCGCCAGCAGCTTTGACGCAGGACATACGAACACTGAAGCTTTCTTT.

Only a few counts were recorded for this clone. This sequence joins TRBV24-1 and TRBJ2-1; 12 bases align to TRBD2. CDR3 length: 20 amino acids. Trimming at V came to 3 bases and at J to 0 bases, leaving 11 bases not matched to a gene. Germline CDR1 reads KGHDR; CDR2 reads SFDVKD. The DNA of the CDR3 is TGTGCCACCAGTGATCCCCTAGCGGGAGGGCCTTTACACTCCTACAATGAGCAGTTCTTC. Translated, it gives CATSDPLAGGPLHSYNEQFF.